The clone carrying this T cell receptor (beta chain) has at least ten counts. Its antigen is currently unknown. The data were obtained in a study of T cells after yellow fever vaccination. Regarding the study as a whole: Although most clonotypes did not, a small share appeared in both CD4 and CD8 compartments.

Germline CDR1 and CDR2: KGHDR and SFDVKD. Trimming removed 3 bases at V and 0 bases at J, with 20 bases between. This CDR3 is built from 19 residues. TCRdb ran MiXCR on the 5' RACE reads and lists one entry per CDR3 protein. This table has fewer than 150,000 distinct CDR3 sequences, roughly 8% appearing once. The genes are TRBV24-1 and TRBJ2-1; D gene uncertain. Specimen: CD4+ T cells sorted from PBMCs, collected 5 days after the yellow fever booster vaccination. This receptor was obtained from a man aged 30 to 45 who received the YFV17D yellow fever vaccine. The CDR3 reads CATSDSRYGGDSSYNEQFF. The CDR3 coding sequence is TGTGCCACCAGTGATAGCCGGTATGGCGGAGATAGCTCCTACAATGAGCAGTTCTTC.